This T cell receptor beta chain was observed in a study of identical twins. This clonotype was counted only a few times. CDR1 and CDR2 from the germline V gene are SGHTA and FQGTGA. The CDR3 length is 15 residues. V shed 6 bases and J 2 bases; nucleotides not matched to a gene: 7. TCRdb reprocessed the 5' RACE reads with MiXCR, giving one entry per CDR3 protein. The sample lists hundreds of thousands of distinct CDR3 sequences, 7.5% seen once, with around 1.8% in the top ten. This sample also appeared in a second study, on yellow fever vaccine responses in identical twins.

The TCR originated in a woman between 18 and 29 years old in good health. V and J are TRBV7-3 and TRBJ1-2; 9 bases agree with TRBD1. The sequencing input was memory (CD45RO+) T cells sorted from blood. DNA for the CDR3: TGTGCCAGCAGTAAAACCGGGACAGGGAACTATGGCTACACCTTC. Residues: CASSKTGTGNYGYTF.